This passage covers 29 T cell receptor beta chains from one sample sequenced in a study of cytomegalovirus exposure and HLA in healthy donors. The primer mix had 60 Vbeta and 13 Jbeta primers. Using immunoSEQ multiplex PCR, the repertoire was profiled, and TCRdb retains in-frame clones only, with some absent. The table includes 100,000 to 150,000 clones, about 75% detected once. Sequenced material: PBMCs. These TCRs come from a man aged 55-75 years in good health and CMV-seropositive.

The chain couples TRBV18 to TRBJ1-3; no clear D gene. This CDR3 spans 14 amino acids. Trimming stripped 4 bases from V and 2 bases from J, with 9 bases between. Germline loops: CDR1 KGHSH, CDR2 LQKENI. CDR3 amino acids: CASSLGLTGNTIYF. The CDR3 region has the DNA TGTGCCAGCTCACTAGGACTTACTGGAAACACCATATATTTT.

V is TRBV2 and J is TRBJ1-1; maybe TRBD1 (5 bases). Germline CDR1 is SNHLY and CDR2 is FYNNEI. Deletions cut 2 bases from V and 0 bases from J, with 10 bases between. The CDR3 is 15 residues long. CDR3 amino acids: CASSEQGTLNTEAFF. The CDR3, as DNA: TGTGCCAGCAGTGAACAGGGAACGCTGAACACTGAAGCTTTCTTT.

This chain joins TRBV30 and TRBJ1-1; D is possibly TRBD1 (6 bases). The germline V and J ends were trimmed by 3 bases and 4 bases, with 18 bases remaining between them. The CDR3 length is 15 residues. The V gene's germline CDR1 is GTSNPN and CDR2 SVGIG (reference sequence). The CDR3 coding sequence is TGTGCCTGGAGCCCGGGACATTTGATTACCACTGAAGCTTTCTTT. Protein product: CAWSPGHLITTEAFF. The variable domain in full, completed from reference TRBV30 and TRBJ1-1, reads SQTIHQWPATLVQPVGSPLSLECTVEGTSNPNLYWYRQAAGRGLQLLFYSVGIGQISSEVPQNLSASRPQDRQFILSSKKLLLSDSGFYLCAWSPGHLITTEAFFGQGTRLTVV.

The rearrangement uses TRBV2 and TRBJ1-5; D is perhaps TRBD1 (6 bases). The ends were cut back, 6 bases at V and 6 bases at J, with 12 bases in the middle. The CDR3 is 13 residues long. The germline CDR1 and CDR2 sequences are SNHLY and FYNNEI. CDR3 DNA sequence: TGTGCCAGCAGGTACAGGGAGGGTCAGCCCCAGCATTTT. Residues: CASRYREGQPQHF.

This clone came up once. CDR3 nucleotide sequence: TGTGCCAGCAGTGCCCCGGGGGGGAGAGACCAAGAGACCCAGTACTTC. Translating it yields CASSAPGGRDQETQYF. V and J are TRBV28 and TRBJ2-5; 8 nucleotides agree with TRBD2. CDR1 is MDHEN and CDR2 is SYDVKM in the germline V gene. This CDR3 has 16 residues. The J segment lost 0 bases and the V segment lost 5 bases, leaving 8 bases of the junction unmatched.

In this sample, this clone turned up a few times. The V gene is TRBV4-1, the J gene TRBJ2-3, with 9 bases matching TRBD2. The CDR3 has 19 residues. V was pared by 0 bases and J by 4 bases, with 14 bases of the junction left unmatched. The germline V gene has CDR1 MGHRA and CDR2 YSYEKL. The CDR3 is CASSQDLAGRSQGADTQYF. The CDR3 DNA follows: TGCGCCAGCAGCCAAGACCTAGCGGGGCGCTCCCAAGGGGCAGATACGCAGTATTTT.

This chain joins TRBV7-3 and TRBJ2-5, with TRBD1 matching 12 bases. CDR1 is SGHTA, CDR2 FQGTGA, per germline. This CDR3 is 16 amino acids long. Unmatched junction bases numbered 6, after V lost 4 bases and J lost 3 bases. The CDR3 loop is CASSSGTGGLKETQYF. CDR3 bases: TGTGCCAGCAGCTCAGGGACAGGGGGCTTGAAAGAGACCCAGTACTTC. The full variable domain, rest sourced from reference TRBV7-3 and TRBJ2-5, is GAGVSQTPSNKVTEKGKYVELRCDPISGHTALYWYRQSLGQGPEFLIYFQGTGAADDSGLPNDRFFAVRPEGSVSTLKIQRTERGDSAVYLCASSSGTGGLKETQYFGPGTRLLVL.

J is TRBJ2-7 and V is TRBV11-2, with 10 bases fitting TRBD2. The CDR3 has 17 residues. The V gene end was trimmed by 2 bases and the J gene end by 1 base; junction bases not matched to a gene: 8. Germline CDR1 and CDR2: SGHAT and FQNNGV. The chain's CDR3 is CASSLSLAGFSSYEQYF. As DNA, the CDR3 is TGTGCCAGCAGCTTATCACTAGCGGGATTTTCATCCTACGAGCAGTACTTC.

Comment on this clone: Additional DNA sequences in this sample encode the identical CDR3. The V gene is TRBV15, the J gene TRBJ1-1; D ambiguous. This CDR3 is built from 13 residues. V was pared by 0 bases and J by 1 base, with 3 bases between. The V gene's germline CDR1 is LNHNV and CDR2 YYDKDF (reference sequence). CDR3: CATSRDRNTEAFF. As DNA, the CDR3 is TGTGCCACCAGCAGAGATAGGAACACTGAAGCTTTCTTT.

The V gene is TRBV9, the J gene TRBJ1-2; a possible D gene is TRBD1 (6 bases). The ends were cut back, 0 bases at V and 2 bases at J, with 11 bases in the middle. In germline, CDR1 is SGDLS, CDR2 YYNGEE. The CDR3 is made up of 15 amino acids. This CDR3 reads CASSVDPGGNYGYTF. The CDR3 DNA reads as TGTGCCAGCAGCGTAGACCCGGGGGGCAACTATGGCTACACCTTC.

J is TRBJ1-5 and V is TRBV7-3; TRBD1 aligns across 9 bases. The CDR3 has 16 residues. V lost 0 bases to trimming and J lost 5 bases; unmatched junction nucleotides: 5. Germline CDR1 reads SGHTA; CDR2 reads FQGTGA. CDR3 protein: CASSLTPDRGYQPQHF. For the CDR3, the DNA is TGTGCCAGCAGCTTAACGCCGGACAGGGGCTATCAGCCCCAGCATTTT.

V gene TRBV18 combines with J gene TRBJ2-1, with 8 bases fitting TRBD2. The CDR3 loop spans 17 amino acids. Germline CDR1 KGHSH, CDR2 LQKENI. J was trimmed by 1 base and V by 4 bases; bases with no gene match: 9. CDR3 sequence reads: CASSRGTRQSSYNEQFF. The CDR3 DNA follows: TGTGCCAGCTCACGGGGGACTAGACAATCGTCCTACAATGAGCAGTTCTTC.

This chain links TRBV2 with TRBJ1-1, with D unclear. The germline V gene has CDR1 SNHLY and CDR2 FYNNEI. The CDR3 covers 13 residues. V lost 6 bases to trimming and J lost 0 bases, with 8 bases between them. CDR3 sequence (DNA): TGTGCCAGCAGGTCACAAATGAACACTGAAGCTTTCTTT. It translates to CASRSQMNTEAFF.

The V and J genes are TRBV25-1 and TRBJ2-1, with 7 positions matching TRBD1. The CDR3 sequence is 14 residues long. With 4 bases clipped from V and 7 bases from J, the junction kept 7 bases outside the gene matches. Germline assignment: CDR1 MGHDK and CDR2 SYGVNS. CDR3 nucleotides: TGTGCCAGCAGTGGTCCCTCCAGGGGGAATGAGCAGTTCTTC. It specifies CASSGPSRGNEQFF.

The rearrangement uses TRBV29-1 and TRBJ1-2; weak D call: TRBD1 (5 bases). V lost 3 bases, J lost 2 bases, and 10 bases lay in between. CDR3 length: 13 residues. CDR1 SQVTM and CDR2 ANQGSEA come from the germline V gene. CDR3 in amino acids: CSVEAGLNYGYTF. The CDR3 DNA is TGCAGCGTTGAGGCAGGGCTGAACTATGGCTACACCTTC.

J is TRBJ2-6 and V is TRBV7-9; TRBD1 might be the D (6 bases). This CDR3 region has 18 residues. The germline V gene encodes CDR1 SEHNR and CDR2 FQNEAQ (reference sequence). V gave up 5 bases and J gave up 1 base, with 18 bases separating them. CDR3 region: CASSPLPARGSGANVLTF. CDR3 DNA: TGTGCCAGCAGCCCCCTGCCAGCGAGGGGGTCTGGGGCCAACGTCCTGACTTTC.

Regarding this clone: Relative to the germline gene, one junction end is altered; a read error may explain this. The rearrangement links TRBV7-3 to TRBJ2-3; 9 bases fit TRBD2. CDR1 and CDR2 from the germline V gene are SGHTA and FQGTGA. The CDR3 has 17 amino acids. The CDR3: CASSLTGPGTSRDTQYF. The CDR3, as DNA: TGTGCCAGCAGCTTAACAGGCCCCGGGACTAGCAGAGATACGCAGTATTTT.

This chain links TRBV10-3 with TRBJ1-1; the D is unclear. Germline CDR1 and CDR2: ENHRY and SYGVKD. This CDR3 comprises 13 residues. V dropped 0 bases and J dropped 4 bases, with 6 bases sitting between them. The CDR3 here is CAISESLSTEAFF. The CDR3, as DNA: TGTGCCATCAGTGAGTCCCTTTCCACTGAAGCTTTCTTT.

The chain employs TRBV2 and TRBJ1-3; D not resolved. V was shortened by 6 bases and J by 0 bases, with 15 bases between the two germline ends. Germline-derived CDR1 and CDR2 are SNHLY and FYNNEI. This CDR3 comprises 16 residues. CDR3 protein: CASSPEALRSGNTIYF. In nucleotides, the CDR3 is TGTGCCAGCAGCCCCGAGGCACTCCGCTCTGGAAACACCATATATTTT.

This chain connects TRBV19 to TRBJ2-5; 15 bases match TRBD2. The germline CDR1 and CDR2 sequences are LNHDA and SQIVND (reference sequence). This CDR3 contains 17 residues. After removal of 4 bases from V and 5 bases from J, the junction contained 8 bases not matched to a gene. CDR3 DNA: TGTGCCAGTAGTAGGACTAGCGGGAGGGCCCTCGGTGAGACCCAGTACTTC. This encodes CASSRTSGRALGETQYF.

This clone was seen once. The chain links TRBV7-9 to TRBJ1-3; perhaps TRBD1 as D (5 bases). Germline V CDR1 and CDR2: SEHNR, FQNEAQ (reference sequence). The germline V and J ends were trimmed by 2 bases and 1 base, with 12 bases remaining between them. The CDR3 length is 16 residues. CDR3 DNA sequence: TGTGCCAGCAGCTTAAGTGGGGCAACGTCTGGAAACACCATATATTTT. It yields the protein CASSLSGATSGNTIYF.

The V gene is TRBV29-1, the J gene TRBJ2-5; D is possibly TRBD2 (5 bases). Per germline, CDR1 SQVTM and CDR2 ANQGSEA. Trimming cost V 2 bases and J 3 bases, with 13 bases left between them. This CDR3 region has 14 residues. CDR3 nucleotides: TGCAGCGTTGAACGCGGGCAGAAAGAAGAGACCCAGTACTTC. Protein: CSVERGQKEETQYF.

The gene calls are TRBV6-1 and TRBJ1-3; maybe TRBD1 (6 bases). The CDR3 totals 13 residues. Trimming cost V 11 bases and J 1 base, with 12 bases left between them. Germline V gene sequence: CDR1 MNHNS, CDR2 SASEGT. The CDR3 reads CAGGTGSGNTIYF. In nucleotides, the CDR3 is TGTGCCGGGGGTACAGGGTCTGGAAACACCATATATTTT.

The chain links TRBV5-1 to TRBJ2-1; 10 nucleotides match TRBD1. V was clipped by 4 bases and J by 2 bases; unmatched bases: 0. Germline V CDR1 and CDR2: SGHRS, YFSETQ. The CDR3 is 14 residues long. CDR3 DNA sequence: TGCGCCAGCAGCGGACAGGGGGCCTACAATGAGCAGTTCTTC. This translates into CASSGQGAYNEQFF.

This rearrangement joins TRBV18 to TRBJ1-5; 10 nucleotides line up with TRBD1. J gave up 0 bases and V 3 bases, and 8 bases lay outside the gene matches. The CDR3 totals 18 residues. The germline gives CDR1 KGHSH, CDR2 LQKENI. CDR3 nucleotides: TGTGCCAGCTCACCTGACAGGGGGCGAGCCTATAGCAATCAGCCCCAGCATTTT. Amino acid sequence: CASSPDRGRAYSNQPQHF.

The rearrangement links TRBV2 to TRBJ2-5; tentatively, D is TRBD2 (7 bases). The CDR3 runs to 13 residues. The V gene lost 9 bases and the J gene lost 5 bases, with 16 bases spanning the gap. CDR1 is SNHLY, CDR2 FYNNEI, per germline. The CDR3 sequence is CARSGGQSETQYF. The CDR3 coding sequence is TGTGCCAGGTCCGGGGGGCAAAGCGAGACCCAGTACTTC. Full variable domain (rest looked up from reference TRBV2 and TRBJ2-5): EPEVTQTPSHQVTQMGQEVILRCVPISNHLYFYWYRQILGQKVEFLVSFYNNEISEKSEIFDDQFSVERPDGSNFTLKIRSTKLEDSAMYFCARSGGQSETQYFGPGTRLLVL.

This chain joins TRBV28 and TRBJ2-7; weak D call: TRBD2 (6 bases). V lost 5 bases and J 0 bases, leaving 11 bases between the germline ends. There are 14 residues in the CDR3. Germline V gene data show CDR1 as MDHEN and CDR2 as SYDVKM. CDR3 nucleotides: TGTGCCAGCAGTCCCGGGGGAAGCTCCTACGAGCAGTACTTC. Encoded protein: CASSPGGSSYEQYF.

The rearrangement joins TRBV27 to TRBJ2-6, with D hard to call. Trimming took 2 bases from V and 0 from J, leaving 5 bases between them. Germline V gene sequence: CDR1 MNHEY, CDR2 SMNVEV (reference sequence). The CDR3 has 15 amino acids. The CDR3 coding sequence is TGTGCCAGCAGTTTACTTTACTCTGGGGCCAACGTCCTGACTTTC. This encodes CASSLLYSGANVLTF.

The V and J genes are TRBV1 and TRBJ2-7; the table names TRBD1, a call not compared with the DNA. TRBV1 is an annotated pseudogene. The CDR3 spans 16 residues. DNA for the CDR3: TGCACCAGCAGCCGAGATTGGACAGGGGACACAATCGAGCAGTACTTC. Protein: CTSSRDWTGDTIEQYF.